This paragraph reports one T cell receptor beta chain. Its antigen is still unknown. The assay was carried out at the deep level. Using immunoSEQ multiplex PCR, the repertoire was profiled, and TCRdb retains in-frame clones only, with some absent. Of roughly 2.5 million clones listed, around nine tenths are singletons. Germline trimming cut 1 base from V and 4 bases from J; bases unmatched to any gene: 1. Germline values: CDR1 LNHNV, CDR2 YYDKDF (reference sequence). The CDR3 is made up of 14 amino acids. This record belongs to a study of shared clonotypes between healthy human individuals. Findings and limits, study-wide: Naive subsets usually exceeded memory subsets in estimated richness. Represented diversity (both genetic and exposure-history) was limited by the small number of donors.

The source material was naive CD4+ T cells sorted from blood. Subset: CD45RA+ positively selected. This receptor was identified in a man younger than 35 in good health. The chain uses TRBV15 and TRBJ1-1; 9 nucleotides line up with TRBD1. The CDR3 sequence is CATSRGDRVTEAFF. CDR3 in DNA: TGTGCCACCAGCAGAGGGGACAGGGTCACTGAAGCTTTCTTT.